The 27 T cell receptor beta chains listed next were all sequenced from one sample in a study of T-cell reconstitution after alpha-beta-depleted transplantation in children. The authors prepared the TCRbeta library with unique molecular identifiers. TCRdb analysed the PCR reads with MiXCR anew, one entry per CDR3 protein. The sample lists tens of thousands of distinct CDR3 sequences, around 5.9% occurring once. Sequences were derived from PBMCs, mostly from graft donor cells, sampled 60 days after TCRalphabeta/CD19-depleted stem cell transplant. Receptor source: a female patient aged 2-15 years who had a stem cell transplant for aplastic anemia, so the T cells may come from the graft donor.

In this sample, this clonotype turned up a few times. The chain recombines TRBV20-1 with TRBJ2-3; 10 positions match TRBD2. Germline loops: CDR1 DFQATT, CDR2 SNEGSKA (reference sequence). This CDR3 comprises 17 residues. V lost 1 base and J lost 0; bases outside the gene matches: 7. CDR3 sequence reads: CSARVLAGIASTDTQYF. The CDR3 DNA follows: TGCAGTGCTAGAGTACTAGCGGGAATCGCTAGCACAGATACGCAGTATTTT.

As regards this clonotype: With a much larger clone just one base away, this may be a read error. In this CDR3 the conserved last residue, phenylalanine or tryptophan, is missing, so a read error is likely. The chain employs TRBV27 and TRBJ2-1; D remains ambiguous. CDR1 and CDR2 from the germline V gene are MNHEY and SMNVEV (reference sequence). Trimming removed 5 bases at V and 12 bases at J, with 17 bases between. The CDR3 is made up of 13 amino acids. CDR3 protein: CASSQLQRGGQFS. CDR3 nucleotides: TGTGCCAGCAGTCAACTCCAGCGAGGTGGGCAGTTCTCC.

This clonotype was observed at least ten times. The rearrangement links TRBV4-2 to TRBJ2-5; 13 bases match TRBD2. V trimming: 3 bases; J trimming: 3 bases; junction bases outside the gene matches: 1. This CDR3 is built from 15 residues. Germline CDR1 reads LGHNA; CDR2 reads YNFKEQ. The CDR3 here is CASSHGLAGEETQYF. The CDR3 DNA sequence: TGTGCCAGCAGCCATGGACTAGCGGGAGAAGAGACCCAGTACTTC.

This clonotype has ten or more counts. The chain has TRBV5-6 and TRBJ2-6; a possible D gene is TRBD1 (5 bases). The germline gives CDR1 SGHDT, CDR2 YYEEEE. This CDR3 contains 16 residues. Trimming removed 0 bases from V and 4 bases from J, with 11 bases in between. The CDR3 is CASSLGWGAGANVLTF. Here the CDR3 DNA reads TGTGCCAGCAGCTTGGGTTGGGGCGCGGGGGCCAACGTCCTGACTTTC.

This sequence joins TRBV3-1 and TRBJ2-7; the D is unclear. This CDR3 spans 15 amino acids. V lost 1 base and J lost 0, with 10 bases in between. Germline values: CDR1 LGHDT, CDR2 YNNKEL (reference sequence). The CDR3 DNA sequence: TGTGCCAGCAGCCAAGGGTACGGTCTCTCCTACGAGCAGTACTTC. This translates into CASSQGYGLSYEQYF.

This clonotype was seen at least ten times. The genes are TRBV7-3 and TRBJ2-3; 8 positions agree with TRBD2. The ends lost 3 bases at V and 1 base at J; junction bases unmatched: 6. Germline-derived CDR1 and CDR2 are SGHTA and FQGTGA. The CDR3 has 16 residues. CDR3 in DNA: TGTGCCAGCAGCTTGACCAGCGGGGGCGGCACAGATACGCAGTATTTT. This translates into CASSLTSGGGTDTQYF. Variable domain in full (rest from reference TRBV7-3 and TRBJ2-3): GAGVSQTPSNKVTEKGKYVELRCDPISGHTALYWYRQSLGQGPEFLIYFQGTGAADDSGLPNDRFFAVRPEGSVSTLKIQRTERGDSAVYLCASSLTSGGGTDTQYFGPGTRLTVL.

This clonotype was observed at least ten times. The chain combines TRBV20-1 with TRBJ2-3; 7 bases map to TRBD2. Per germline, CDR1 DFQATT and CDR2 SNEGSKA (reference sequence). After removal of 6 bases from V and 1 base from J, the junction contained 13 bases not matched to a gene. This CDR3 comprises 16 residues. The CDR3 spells CSARKWAGLRTDTQYF. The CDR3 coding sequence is TGCAGTGCCCGAAAATGGGCGGGACTACGCACAGATACGCAGTATTTT.

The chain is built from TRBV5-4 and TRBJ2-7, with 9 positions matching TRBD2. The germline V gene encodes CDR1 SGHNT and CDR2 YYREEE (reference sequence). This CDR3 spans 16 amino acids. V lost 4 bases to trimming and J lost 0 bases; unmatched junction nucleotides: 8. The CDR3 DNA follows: TGTGCCAGCAGCGTCCGCGGGGGGGCCCGCTCCTACGAGCAGTACTTC. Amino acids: CASSVRGGARSYEQYF. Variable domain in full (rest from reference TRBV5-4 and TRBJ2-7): ETGVTQSPTHLIKTRGQQVTLRCSSQSGHNTVSWYQQALGQGPQFIFQYYREEENGRGNFPPRFSGLQFPNYSSELNVNALELDDSALYLCASSVRGGARSYEQYFGPGTRLTVT.

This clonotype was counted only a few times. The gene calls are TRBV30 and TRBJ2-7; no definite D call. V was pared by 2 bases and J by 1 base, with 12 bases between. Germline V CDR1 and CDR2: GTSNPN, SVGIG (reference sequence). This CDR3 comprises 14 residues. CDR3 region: CAWSTDAGSYEQYF. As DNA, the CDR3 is TGTGCCTGGAGTACAGACGCTGGTTCCTACGAGCAGTACTTC.

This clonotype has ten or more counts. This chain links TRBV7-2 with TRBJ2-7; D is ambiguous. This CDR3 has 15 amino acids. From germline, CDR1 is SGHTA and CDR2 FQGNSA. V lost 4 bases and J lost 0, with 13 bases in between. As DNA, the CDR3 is TGTGCCAGCAGCTCCTCCGCTGTTAGCTCCTACGAGCAGTACTTC. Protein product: CASSSSAVSSYEQYF.

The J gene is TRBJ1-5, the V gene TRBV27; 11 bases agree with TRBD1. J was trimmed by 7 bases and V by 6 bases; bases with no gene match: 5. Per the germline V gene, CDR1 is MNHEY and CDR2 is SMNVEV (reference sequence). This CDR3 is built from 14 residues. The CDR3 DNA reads TGTGCCAGCAGCCGGACAGGGGGCGGGCAGCCCCAGCATTTT. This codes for CASSRTGGGQPQHF.

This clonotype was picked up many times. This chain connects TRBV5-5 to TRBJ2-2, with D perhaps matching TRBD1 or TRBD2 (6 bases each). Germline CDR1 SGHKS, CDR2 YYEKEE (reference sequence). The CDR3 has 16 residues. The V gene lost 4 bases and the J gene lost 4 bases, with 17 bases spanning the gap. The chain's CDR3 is CASSQQGGRSTGELFF. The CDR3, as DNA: TGTGCCAGCAGCCAACAGGGAGGAAGGTCCACCGGGGAGCTGTTTTTT.

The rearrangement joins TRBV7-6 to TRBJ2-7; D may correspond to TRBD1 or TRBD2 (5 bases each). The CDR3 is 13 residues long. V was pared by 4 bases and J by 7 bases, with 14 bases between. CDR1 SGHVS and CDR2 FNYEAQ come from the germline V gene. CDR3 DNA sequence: TGTGCCAGCAGCTCGGGGACCCTAGGGGAGCAGTACTTC. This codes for CASSSGTLGEQYF.

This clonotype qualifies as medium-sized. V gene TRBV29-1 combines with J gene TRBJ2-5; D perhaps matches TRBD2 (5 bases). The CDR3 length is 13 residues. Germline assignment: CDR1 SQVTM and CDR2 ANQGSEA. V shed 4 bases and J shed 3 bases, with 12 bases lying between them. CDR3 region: CSVGKVREETQYF. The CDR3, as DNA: TGCAGCGTTGGGAAGGTGCGGGAAGAGACCCAGTACTTC.

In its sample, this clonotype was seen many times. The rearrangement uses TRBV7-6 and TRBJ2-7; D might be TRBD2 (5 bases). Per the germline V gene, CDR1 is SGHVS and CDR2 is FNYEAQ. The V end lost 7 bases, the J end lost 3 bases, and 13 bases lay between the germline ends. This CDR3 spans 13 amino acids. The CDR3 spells CASTYSAGYEQYF. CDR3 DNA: TGTGCCAGCACATATAGCGCAGGCTACGAGCAGTACTTC.

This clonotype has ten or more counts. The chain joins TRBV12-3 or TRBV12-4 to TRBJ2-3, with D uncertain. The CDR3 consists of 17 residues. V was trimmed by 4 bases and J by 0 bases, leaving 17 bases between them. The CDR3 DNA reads TGTGCCAGCAGTTCCTCTGTGGTAGCAGTTAGCACAGATACGCAGTATTTT. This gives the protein CASSSSVVAVSTDTQYF.

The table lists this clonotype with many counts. This CDR3 is CSARSLLAGERNEQFF. The DNA for the CDR3 is TGCAGTGCTAGGTCCCTCCTAGCGGGAGAAAGGAATGAGCAGTTCTTC. The chain employs TRBV20-1 and TRBJ2-1, with TRBD2 matching 10 bases. The CDR3 sequence is 16 residues long. CDR1 and CDR2 (germline): DFQATT, SNEGSKA (reference sequence). Losses at the gene ends were 3 bases for V and 7 bases for J; bases not matched to a gene: 12.

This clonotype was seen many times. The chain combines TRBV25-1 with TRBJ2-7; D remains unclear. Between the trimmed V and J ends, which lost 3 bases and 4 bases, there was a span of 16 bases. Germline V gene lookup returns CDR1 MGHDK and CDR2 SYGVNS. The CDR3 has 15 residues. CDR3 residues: CASSDEMRPPYEQYF. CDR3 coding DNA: TGTGCCAGCAGTGATGAAATGAGGCCACCTTACGAGCAGTACTTC.

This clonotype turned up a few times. CDR3 DNA: TGTGCCAGCAGTTTAGCGGCCTACAGGGGGGATAATTCACCCCTCCACTTT. Residues: CASSLAAYRGDNSPLHF. V and J are TRBV12-3 or TRBV12-4 and TRBJ1-6; 8 nucleotides match TRBD1. The CDR3 is made up of 17 amino acids. Trimming removed 0 bases from V and 5 bases from J; junction bases left unmatched: 6.

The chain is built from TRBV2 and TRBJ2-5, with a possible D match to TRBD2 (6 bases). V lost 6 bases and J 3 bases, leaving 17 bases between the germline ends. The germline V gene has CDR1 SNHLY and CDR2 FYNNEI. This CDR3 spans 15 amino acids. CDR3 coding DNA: TGTGCCAGCAGGGGCCGGGACTTGAAGAAAGAGACCCAGTACTTC. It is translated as CASRGRDLKKETQYF. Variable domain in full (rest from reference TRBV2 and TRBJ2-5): EPEVTQTPSHQVTQMGQEVILRCVPISNHLYFYWYRQILGQKVEFLVSFYNNEISEKSEIFDDQFSVERPDGSNFTLKIRSTKLEDSAMYFCASRGRDLKKETQYFGPGTRLLVL.

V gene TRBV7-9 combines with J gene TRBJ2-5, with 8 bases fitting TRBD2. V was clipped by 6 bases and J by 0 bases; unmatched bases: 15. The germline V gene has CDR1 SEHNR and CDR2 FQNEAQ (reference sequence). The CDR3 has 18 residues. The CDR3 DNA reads TGTGCCAGCAGTAAAGCCCCCGGCGGGGGGTCGTACCAAGAGACCCAGTACTTC. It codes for CASSKAPGGGSYQETQYF.

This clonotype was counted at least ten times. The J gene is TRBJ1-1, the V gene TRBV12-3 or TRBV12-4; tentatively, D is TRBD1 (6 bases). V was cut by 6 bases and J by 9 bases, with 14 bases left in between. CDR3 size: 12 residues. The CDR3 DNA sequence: TGTGCCAGCAGGACCTCGACAGGACAAGCTTTCTTT. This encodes CASRTSTGQAFF.

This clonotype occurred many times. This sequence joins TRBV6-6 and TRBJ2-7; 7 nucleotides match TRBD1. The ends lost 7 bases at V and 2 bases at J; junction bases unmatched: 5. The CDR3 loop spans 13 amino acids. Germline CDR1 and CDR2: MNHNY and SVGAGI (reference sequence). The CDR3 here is CASNSGQAYEQYF. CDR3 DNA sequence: TGTGCCAGCAACTCAGGACAGGCCTACGAGCAGTACTTC.

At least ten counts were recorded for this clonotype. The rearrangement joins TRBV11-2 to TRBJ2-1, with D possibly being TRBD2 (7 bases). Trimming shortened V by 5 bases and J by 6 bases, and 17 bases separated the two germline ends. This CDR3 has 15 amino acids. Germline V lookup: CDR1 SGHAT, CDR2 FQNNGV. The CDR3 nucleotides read TGTGCCAGCAGCCCCTGGGGAGGGGGAGGCAATGAGCAGTTCTTC. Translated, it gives CASSPWGGGGNEQFF.

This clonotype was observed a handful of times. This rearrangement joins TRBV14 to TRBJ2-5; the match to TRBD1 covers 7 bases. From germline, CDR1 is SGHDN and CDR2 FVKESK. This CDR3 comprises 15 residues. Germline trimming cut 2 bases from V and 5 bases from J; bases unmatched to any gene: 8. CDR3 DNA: TGTGCCAGCAGCCAACGGGGCCTCAGGGGGGAGACCCAGTACTTC. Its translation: CASSQRGLRGETQYF.

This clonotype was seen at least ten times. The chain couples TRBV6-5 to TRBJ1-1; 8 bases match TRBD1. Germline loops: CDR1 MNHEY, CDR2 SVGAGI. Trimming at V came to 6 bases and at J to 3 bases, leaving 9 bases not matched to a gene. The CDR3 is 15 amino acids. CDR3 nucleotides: TGTGCCAGCAGCGCCCCGGGGGGACAGGACACTGAAGCTTTCTTT. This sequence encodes CASSAPGGQDTEAFF.

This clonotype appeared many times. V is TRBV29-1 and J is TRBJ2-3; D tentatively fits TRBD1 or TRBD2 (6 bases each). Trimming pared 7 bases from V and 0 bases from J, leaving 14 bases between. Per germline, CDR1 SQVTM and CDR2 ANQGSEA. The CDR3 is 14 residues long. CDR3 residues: CSGRGGGSTDTQYF. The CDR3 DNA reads TGCAGCGGACGCGGAGGGGGGAGCACAGATACGCAGTATTTT.